This is a list of T cell receptor beta chains from one sample in a study of beta chain features in type 1 diabetes. Assay: immunoSEQ multiplex PCR; the TCRdb copy retains only in-frame clones and omits some. The sample lists roughly 130,000 clones; about a sixth were seen once. The sequencing sample was made of central memory CD4+ T cells from blood. The receptor source for this set is a man younger than 45 with type 1 diabetes. Each CDR3 is given with its conserved first and last residue. D genes are given only for firm matches. For some rows the clone size is stated as once, few or many, or as a class when expanded; others skip it.

clone_size: few; j_call: TRBJ2-2; v_call: TRBV10-3; d_call: NA; cdr3_aa: CAISESTRAETGELFF; cdr3_nt: TGTGCCATCAGTGAGTCGACTCGTGCGGAAACCGGGGAGCTGTTTTTT
clone_size: NA; j_call: TRBJ1-1; v_call: TRBV5-1; d_call: NA; cdr3_aa: CASSVTLMNTEAFF; cdr3_nt: TGCGCCAGCAGCGTAACGCTGATGAACACTGAAGCTTTCTTT
clone_size: NA; j_call: TRBJ2-7; v_call: TRBV19; d_call: NA; cdr3_aa: CASSRGRLSYEQYF; cdr3_nt: TGTGCCAGTAGCAGGGGCCGCCTCTCCTACGAGCAGTACTTC
clone_size: few; j_call: TRBJ1-4; v_call: TRBV30; d_call: TRBD1; cdr3_aa: CAWSARGGLNEKLFF; cdr3_nt: TGTGCCTGGAGTGCGCGAGGGGGCCTTAATGAAAAACTGTTTTTT
clone_size: many; j_call: TRBJ2-1; v_call: TRBV7-9; d_call: NA; cdr3_aa: CASSYHGTNEQFF; cdr3_nt: TGTGCCAGCAGCTACCATGGGACCAATGAGCAGTTCTTC
clone_size: few; j_call: TRBJ2-2; v_call: TRBV6-5; d_call: NA; cdr3_aa: CASSYSTASTGELFF; cdr3_nt: TGTGCCAGCAGTTACTCGACAGCGAGCACCGGGGAGCTGTTTTTT
clone_size: once; j_call: TRBJ2-3; v_call: TRBV28; d_call: TRBD1; cdr3_aa: CASSQSGTGDTDTQYF; cdr3_nt: TGTGCCAGCAGTCAATCCGGGACAGGGGACACAGATACGCAGTATTTT
clone_size: many; j_call: TRBJ2-7; v_call: TRBV11-2; d_call: TRBD1; cdr3_aa: CASRAIRTGTGEQYF; cdr3_nt: TGTGCCAGCAGAGCGATCAGGACAGGCACCGGGGAGCAGTACTTC
clone_size: NA; j_call: TRBJ2-4; v_call: TRBV11-3; d_call: NA; cdr3_aa: CASSLPGRPNIQYF; cdr3_nt: TGTGCCAGCAGCTTACCGGGACGCCCCAACATTCAGTACTTC
clone_size: NA; j_call: TRBJ2-2; v_call: TRBV9; d_call: NA; cdr3_aa: CASSVGIQGTGELFF; cdr3_nt: TGTGCCAGCAGCGTAGGGATCCAGGGTACCGGGGAGCTGTTTTTT
clone_size: few; j_call: TRBJ2-5; v_call: TRBV6-9; d_call: TRBD2; cdr3_aa: CASRQTSGLGLETQYF; cdr3_nt: TGTGCCAGCAGGCAAACCTCGGGACTAGGGTTGGAGACCCAGTACTTC
clone_size: NA; j_call: TRBJ2-7; v_call: TRBV4-3; d_call: NA; cdr3_aa: CASSQDLGGGDSYEQYF; cdr3_nt: TGCGCCAGCAGCCAAGATCTAGGAGGGGGCGACTCCTACGAGCAGTACTTC
clone_size: NA; j_call: TRBJ2-6; v_call: TRBV2; d_call: NA; cdr3_aa: CASLPSGANVLTF; cdr3_nt: TGTGCCAGCCTGCCATCTGGGGCCAACGTCCTGACTTTC
clone_size: NA; j_call: TRBJ2-7; v_call: TRBV7-9; d_call: TRBD2; cdr3_aa: CASSSRGGQPYEQYF; cdr3_nt: TGTGCCAGCAGCTCCCGGGGAGGGCAGCCCTACGAGCAGTACTTC
clone_size: few; j_call: TRBJ2-3; v_call: TRBV4-3; d_call: TRBD2; cdr3_aa: CASSQDHQRGPTDTQYF; cdr3_nt: TGCGCCAGCAGCCAAGACCACCAGCGGGGGCCCACAGATACGCAGTATTTT
clone_size: NA; j_call: TRBJ2-5; v_call: TRBV11-2; d_call: NA; cdr3_aa: CASSAFALAEETQYF; cdr3_nt: TGTGCCAGCAGCGCCTTTGCACTAGCCGAAGAGACCCAGTACTTC
clone_size: NA; j_call: TRBJ2-5; v_call: TRBV5-1; d_call: NA; cdr3_aa: CASSQDQETQYF; cdr3_nt: TGCGCCAGCAGCCAAGACCAAGAGACCCAGTACTTC
clone_size: NA; j_call: TRBJ2-1; v_call: TRBV4-3; d_call: NA; cdr3_aa: CASSQGPGSEQFF; cdr3_nt: TGCGCCAGCAGCCAAGGCCCTGGAAGTGAGCAGTTCTTC
clone_size: few; j_call: TRBJ2-5; v_call: TRBV2; d_call: NA; cdr3_aa: CASSGQAETQYF; cdr3_nt: TGTGCCAGCAGTGGACAGGCGGAGACCCAGTACTTC
clone_size: few; j_call: TRBJ2-3; v_call: TRBV10-3; d_call: TRBD1; cdr3_aa: CAISENRGTDTQYF; cdr3_nt: TGTGCCATCAGTGAGAACAGGGGGACAGATACGCAGTATTTT
clone_size: few; j_call: TRBJ2-5; v_call: TRBV6-1; d_call: NA; cdr3_aa: CASSDGGDYQETQYF; cdr3_nt: TGTGCCAGCAGTGACGGCGGGGACTACCAAGAGACCCAGTACTTC
clone_size: NA; j_call: TRBJ2-5; v_call: TRBV7-9; d_call: NA; cdr3_aa: CASSSPAQETQYF; cdr3_nt: TGTGCCAGCAGCTCTCCCGCCCAAGAGACCCAGTACTTC
clone_size: NA; j_call: TRBJ1-4; v_call: TRBV21-1; d_call: NA; cdr3_aa: CASSKNLPRGRANEKLFF; cdr3_nt: TGTGCCAGCAGCAAAAACCTCCCGAGGGGCAGGGCTAATGAAAAACTGTTTTTT
clone_size: few; j_call: TRBJ1-5; v_call: TRBV28; d_call: NA; cdr3_aa: CASYGQNNQPQHF; cdr3_nt: TGTGCCAGCTATGGACAGAACAATCAGCCCCAGCATTTT
clone_size: few; j_call: TRBJ2-3; v_call: TRBV19; d_call: TRBD2; cdr3_aa: CASSTLKRGGSTDTQYF; cdr3_nt: TGTGCCAGTAGTACATTAAAGCGGGGGGGTAGCACAGATACGCAGTATTTT
clone_size: NA; j_call: TRBJ1-3; v_call: TRBV29-1; d_call: NA; cdr3_aa: CSVKTQAGNTIYF; cdr3_nt: TGCAGCGTGAAGACTCAGGCTGGAAACACCATATATTTT
clone_size: NA; j_call: TRBJ1-4; v_call: TRBV10-3; d_call: TRBD1; cdr3_aa: CAISTDRLDEKLFF; cdr3_nt: TGTGCCATCAGTACGGACAGGCTGGATGAAAAACTGTTTTTT
clone_size: few; j_call: TRBJ1-1; v_call: TRBV6-1; d_call: NA; cdr3_aa: CASSDSLLNTEAFF; cdr3_nt: TGTGCCAGCAGTGACTCACTCCTGAACACTGAAGCTTTCTTT
clone_size: many; j_call: TRBJ2-5; v_call: TRBV7-2; d_call: NA; cdr3_aa: CASSQRAETQYF; cdr3_nt: TGTGCCAGCAGCCAGAGGGCAGAGACCCAGTACTTC
clone_size: few; j_call: TRBJ1-2; v_call: TRBV4-1; d_call: NA; cdr3_aa: CASSPRTDYGYTF; cdr3_nt: TGCGCCAGCAGCCCAAGGACGGACTATGGCTACACCTTC
clone_size: many; j_call: TRBJ1-5; v_call: TRBV28; d_call: TRBD1; cdr3_aa: CASSPFGQGIRQPQHF; cdr3_nt: TGTGCCAGCAGTCCATTTGGACAGGGAATAAGGCAGCCCCAGCATTTT
clone_size: medium-sized; j_call: TRBJ2-1; v_call: TRBV14; d_call: TRBD2; cdr3_aa: CASSTLLAWSEQFF; cdr3_nt: TGTGCCAGCAGCACCCTACTAGCGTGGAGTGAGCAGTTCTTC
clone_size: NA; j_call: TRBJ1-6; v_call: TRBV7-9; d_call: NA; cdr3_aa: CASSLPQSPLHF; cdr3_nt: TGTGCCAGCAGCTTACCTCAGTCACCCCTCCACTTT
clone_size: NA; j_call: TRBJ2-2; v_call: TRBV18; d_call: NA; cdr3_aa: CASSFGQTTGELFF; cdr3_nt: TGTGCCAGCTCATTCGGACAAACCACCGGGGAGCTGTTTTTT
clone_size: NA; j_call: TRBJ1-6; v_call: TRBV6-5; d_call: NA; cdr3_aa: CASSPGWNSPLHF; cdr3_nt: TGTGCCAGCAGCCCAGGGTGGAATTCACCCCTCCACTTT
clone_size: few; j_call: TRBJ2-7; v_call: TRBV7-2; d_call: TRBD2; cdr3_aa: CASSPRTSGAYEQYF; cdr3_nt: TGTGCCAGCAGCCCGCGGACTAGCGGGGCCTACGAGCAGTACTTC
clone_size: many; j_call: TRBJ2-5; v_call: TRBV5-1; d_call: TRBD2; cdr3_aa: CASRPLGGAETQYF; cdr3_nt: TGCGCCAGTAGACCCCTCGGGGGGGCAGAGACCCAGTACTTC
clone_size: NA; j_call: TRBJ2-3; v_call: TRBV4-2; d_call: NA; cdr3_aa: CASSLTVGGTDTQYF; cdr3_nt: TGTGCCAGCAGCCTTACGGTCGGGGGCACAGATACGCAGTATTTT
clone_size: NA; j_call: TRBJ2-1; v_call: TRBV7-2; d_call: NA; cdr3_aa: CASSPDERRTMFF; cdr3_nt: TGTGCCAGCAGCCCTGATGAACGCCGAACAATGTTCTTC
clone_size: few; j_call: TRBJ1-2; v_call: TRBV7-2; d_call: TRBD1; cdr3_aa: CASSSGQFYGYTF; cdr3_nt: TGTGCCAGCAGCTCGGGACAGTTCTATGGCTACACCTTC
clone_size: NA; j_call: TRBJ1-2; v_call: TRBV6-6; d_call: TRBD1; cdr3_aa: CASQQGNYGYTF; cdr3_nt: TGTGCCAGTCAACAGGGGAACTATGGCTACACCTTC
clone_size: NA; j_call: TRBJ2-5; v_call: TRBV6-1; d_call: TRBD1; cdr3_aa: CASSSTGAFGTQYF; cdr3_nt: TGTGCCAGCAGTAGTACAGGGGCCTTCGGGACCCAGTACTTC
clone_size: many; j_call: TRBJ2-2; v_call: TRBV2; d_call: NA; cdr3_aa: CASSDLGTASNTGELFF; cdr3_nt: TGTGCCAGCAGCGACCTAGGGACGGCCTCGAACACCGGGGAGCTGTTTTTT
clone_size: NA; j_call: TRBJ2-7; v_call: TRBV5-6; d_call: TRBD2; cdr3_aa: CASSLDGTSGYYEQYF; cdr3_nt: TGTGCCAGCAGCTTGGACGGGACTAGCGGGTACTACGAGCAGTACTTC
clone_size: NA; j_call: TRBJ2-7; v_call: TRBV25-1; d_call: NA; cdr3_aa: CASRPTEGGYEQYF; cdr3_nt: TGTGCCAGCAGGCCGACCGAGGGAGGATACGAGCAGTACTTC
clone_size: many; j_call: TRBJ2-6; v_call: TRBV7-3; d_call: NA; cdr3_aa: CASSLLTSGANVLTF; cdr3_nt: TGTGCCAGCAGCTTGCTTACCTCTGGGGCCAACGTCCTGACTTTC
clone_size: NA; j_call: TRBJ2-7; v_call: TRBV30; d_call: NA; cdr3_aa: CAWNGHQHEQYF; cdr3_nt: TGTGCCTGGAATGGGCATCAGCACGAGCAGTACTTC
clone_size: NA; j_call: TRBJ1-2; v_call: TRBV6-5; d_call: TRBD1; cdr3_aa: CASSGTGGHGYTF; cdr3_nt: TGTGCCAGCAGTGGGACAGGGGGCCATGGCTACACCTTC
clone_size: NA; j_call: TRBJ2-7; v_call: TRBV28; d_call: NA; cdr3_aa: CASSPGQTYEQYF; cdr3_nt: TGTGCCAGCAGCCCTGGACAGACCTACGAGCAGTACTTC
clone_size: NA; j_call: TRBJ2-2; v_call: TRBV28; d_call: NA; cdr3_aa: CASSLGLFNTGELFF; cdr3_nt: TGTGCCAGCAGTTTGGGCCTTTTCAACACCGGGGAGCTGTTTTTT